The 27 T cell receptor beta chains in this list originate from one sample, sequenced in a study of T cell responses to AZD1222 COVID-19 vaccine. Profiled with immunoSEQ multiplex PCR; TCRdb holds only in-frame clones, not every one. The sample has about 78,000 clones, approximately 90% seen once; the top ten hold more than 2.5%. The sample consisted of peripheral blood, taken 28 days after the second AZD1222 dose. These receptors all come from an adult who received the AZD1222 COVID-19 vaccine.

This chain joins TRBV4-1 and TRBJ2-5, with D perhaps TRBD1 (6 bases). Trimming removed 2 bases from V and 0 bases from J, with 10 bases in between. The CDR3 covers 15 residues. The V gene's germline CDR1 is MGHRA and CDR2 YSYEKL. DNA for the CDR3: TGCGCCAGCAGCCAACCGGACAGAAACCAAGAGACCCAGTACTTC. It specifies CASSQPDRNQETQYF.

The chain employs TRBV30 and TRBJ1-6; D uncertain. The length of the CDR3 is 14 residues. Germline CDR1 and CDR2: GTSNPN and SVGIG (reference sequence). V was cut by 1 base and J by 5 bases, with 9 bases left in between. Here the CDR3 reads CAWSGYSNNSPLHF. The CDR3 nucleotides are TGTGCCTGGAGTGGGTACAGCAATAATTCACCCCTCCACTTT.

J is TRBJ2-7 and V is TRBV10-2; tentative D call: TRBD2 (6 bases). V dropped 7 bases and J dropped 2 bases, with 18 bases sitting between them. The germline V gene encodes CDR1 WSHSY and CDR2 SAAADI. The CDR3 is 15 amino acids. The CDR3 DNA reads as TGCGCCAGCAATCCGGGGACTGGGGGAACCTACGAGCAGTACTTC. Encoded protein: CASNPGTGGTYEQYF.

The chain is built from TRBV19 and TRBJ2-1; 11 bases align to TRBD2. CDR1 and CDR2 from the germline V gene are LNHDA and SQIVND (reference sequence). V dropped 4 bases and J dropped 3; count of bases not matched to a gene: 8. The CDR3 is 17 amino acids. CDR3 DNA sequence: TGTGCCAGTAGTAGGGATGTCACTAGCGGGAGCTACAATGAGCAGTTCTTC. Its translation is CASSRDVTSGSYNEQFF.

This chain connects TRBV9 to TRBJ2-7, with D possibly being TRBD1 (6 bases). Germline V gene data show CDR1 as SGDLS and CDR2 as YYNGEE. The CDR3 sequence is 15 residues long. Between the trimmed V and J ends, which lost 3 bases and 1 base, there was a span of 14 bases. The CDR3 DNA reads as TGTGCCAGCAGCGCTGGTAACAGGGCGTCCTACGAGCAGTACTTC. Amino acid sequence: CASSAGNRASYEQYF. Full variable domain (missing parts from reference TRBV9 and TRBJ2-7): DSGVTQTPKHLITATGQRVTLRCSPRSGDLSVYWYQQSLDQGLQFLIQYYNGEERAKGNILERFSAQQFPDLHSELNLSSLELGDSALYFCASSAGNRASYEQYFGPGTRLTVT.

V gene TRBV7-3 combines with J gene TRBJ2-3, with 7 bases fitting TRBD2. There are 15 residues in the CDR3. V shed 5 bases and J 5 bases; nucleotides not matched to a gene: 10. Germline V lookup: CDR1 SGHTA, CDR2 FQGTGA. CDR3 sequence reads: CASSASVGEGDTQYF. The CDR3 DNA follows: TGTGCCAGCAGCGCCTCAGTCGGGGAGGGAGATACGCAGTATTTT.

This chain uses TRBV7-2 with TRBJ2-5; 16 bases align to TRBD2. Per germline, CDR1 SGHTA and CDR2 FQGNSA. The CDR3 has 18 residues. V lost 5 bases, J lost 5 bases, and 11 bases stayed unmatched. The CDR3 sequence is CASSLGTSGRAKGETQYF. DNA for the CDR3: TGTGCCAGCAGCCTAGGGACTAGCGGGAGGGCGAAAGGGGAGACCCAGTACTTC.

This chain uses TRBV5-1 with TRBJ2-1; D may match TRBD1 or TRBD2 (5 bases each). Per the germline V gene, CDR1 is SGHRS and CDR2 is YFSETQ. The germline V and J ends were trimmed by 2 bases and 0 bases, with 18 bases remaining between them. The CDR3 is made up of 18 amino acids. The CDR3 region has the DNA TGCGCCAGCAGCTTCAGGGTCTTCGGGGAGAGCTCCTACAATGAGCAGTTCTTC. This sequence encodes CASSFRVFGESSYNEQFF. The complete variable domain, with remaining parts taken from reference TRBV5-1 and TRBJ2-1, reads KAGVTQTPRYLIKTRGQQVTLSCSPISGHRSVSWYQQTPGQGLQFLFEYFSETQRNKGNFPGRFSGRQFSNSRSEMNVSTLELGDSALYLCASSFRVFGESSYNEQFFGPGTRLTVL.

The chain employs TRBV10-3 and TRBJ1-2, with 10 bases aligning to TRBD1. The germline V gene has CDR1 ENHRY and CDR2 SYGVKD. V lost 7 bases to trimming and J lost 6 bases; unmatched junction nucleotides: 5. The CDR3 loop spans 13 amino acids. CDR3 protein: CAITPGQGNGYTF. The CDR3 DNA reads as TGTGCCATCACCCCGGGACAGGGGAATGGCTACACCTTC.

J is TRBJ1-3 and V is TRBV6-4; maybe TRBD1 (6 bases). The CDR3 has 17 amino acids. The germline V gene encodes CDR1 MRHNA and CDR2 SNTAGT. V lost 0 bases, J lost 2 bases, and 14 bases lay in between. In nucleotides, the CDR3 is TGTGCCAGCAGTGACTCGAAGCAGGGGAAAGCTGGAAACACCATATATTTT. Translating it yields CASSDSKQGKAGNTIYF.

The chain employs TRBV7-3 and TRBJ2-3; TRBD2 is a possible D gene (6 bases). CDR1 and CDR2 (germline): SGHTA, FQGTGA. V was trimmed by 5 bases and J by 4 bases, leaving 10 bases between them. This CDR3 region has 13 residues. Written as DNA, the CDR3 is TGTGCCAGCAGCCCGACGGGGGCAGATACGCAGTATTTT. Translating gives CASSPTGADTQYF.

The rearrangement joins TRBV5-1 to TRBJ2-1; D perhaps matches TRBD1 (6 bases). The CDR3 sequence is 13 residues long. V was pared by 7 bases and J by 9 bases, with 17 bases between. Germline-derived CDR1 and CDR2 are SGHRS and YFSETQ. CDR3 DNA sequence: TGCGCCAGCTACGGACAGCCCCCCGTTGAGCAGTTCTTC. Amino acids: CASYGQPPVEQFF.

This chain uses TRBV7-2 with TRBJ2-3, with D possibly matching TRBD2 (5 bases). There are 16 residues in the CDR3. V was pared by 0 bases and J by 0 bases, with 10 bases between. Germline V gives CDR1 SGHTA, CDR2 FQGNSA. In nucleotides, the CDR3 is TGTGCCAGCAGCTTAGCGAGCGGTTCTAGCACAGATACGCAGTATTTT. Residues: CASSLASGSSTDTQYF.

The gene calls are TRBV10-3 and TRBJ2-3; no reliable D call. The germline V gene encodes CDR1 ENHRY and CDR2 SYGVKD. The CDR3 covers 14 residues. The V gene lost 10 bases and the J gene lost 5 bases, with 19 bases spanning the gap. The CDR3 loop is CATLLEGPQDTQYF. For the CDR3, the DNA is TGTGCCACCCTGTTAGAAGGGCCTCAAGATACGCAGTATTTT.

This chain links TRBV30 with TRBJ1-3; D not resolved. This CDR3 is 12 amino acids long. Between the trimmed V and J ends, which lost 7 bases and 0 bases, there was a span of 7 bases. In germline, CDR1 is GTSNPN, CDR2 SVGIG (reference sequence). The CDR3 sequence is CALWTSGNTIYF. As DNA, the CDR3 is TGTGCCTTATGGACCTCTGGAAACACCATATATTTT.

The chain links TRBV2 to TRBJ2-1; no firm D call. This CDR3 has 15 amino acids. V lost 6 bases, J lost 6 bases, and 18 bases lay in between. From germline, CDR1 is SNHLY and CDR2 FYNNEI. CDR3 sequence (DNA): TGTGCCAGCAGCTATACTCCTTCTCGTCGCAATGAGCAGTTCTTC. This translates into CASSYTPSRRNEQFF.

The rearrangement joins TRBV6-4 to TRBJ1-4; D perhaps matches TRBD1 (5 bases). The V gene's germline CDR1 is MRHNA and CDR2 SNTAGT. The CDR3 runs 13 residues. V was trimmed by 4 bases and J by 3 bases, leaving 6 bases between them. The CDR3, as DNA: TGTGCCAGCAGTGGACAGCCTAATGAAAAACTGTTTTTT. Translated: CASSGQPNEKLFF.

This clone was seen once. V usage is TRBV2 and J usage is TRBJ2-1, with TRBD1 matching over 8 bases. The CDR3 has 13 residues. V was clipped by 1 base and J by 7 bases; unmatched bases: 0. Germline CDR1 reads SNHLY; CDR2 reads FYNNEI. CDR3 sequence: CASSEGQGNEQFF. CDR3 DNA: TGTGCCAGCAGTGAAGGACAGGGGAATGAGCAGTTCTTC.

The chain is built from TRBV30 and TRBJ1-2, with 7 bases identical to TRBD1. Trimming removed 5 bases from V and 8 bases from J; junction bases left unmatched: 8. Germline CDR1 GTSNPN, CDR2 SVGIG (reference sequence). CDR3 length: 12 amino acids. Written as DNA, the CDR3 is TGTGCCTGGCAGCCAGGGGGAAGGGGCTACACCTTC. Its protein is CAWQPGGRGYTF.

This chain links TRBV6-5 with TRBJ2-7; D is uncertain. The germline V gene encodes CDR1 MNHEY and CDR2 SVGAGI. V lost 10 bases and J 2 bases, leaving 12 bases between the germline ends. The CDR3 totals 12 residues. CDR3 bases: TGTGCCACCTTACCCCGTCCCTACGAGCAGTACTTC. Protein product: CATLPRPYEQYF.

The chain recombines TRBV5-1 with TRBJ1-2, with D possibly TRBD1 on 6 matching bases. Trimming cost V 0 bases and J 8 bases, with 11 bases left between them. The germline gives CDR1 SGHRS, CDR2 YFSETQ. The CDR3 covers 13 residues. CDR3 amino acids: CASSLGRGFGYTF. CDR3 nucleotide sequence: TGCGCCAGCAGCTTGGGGAGGGGGTTCGGCTACACCTTC.

The chain uses TRBV6-2 or TRBV6-3 and TRBJ2-1, with D possibly TRBD1 on 6 matching bases. The CDR3 spans 11 residues. V lost 5 bases and J lost 11, with 10 bases in between. Germline loops: CDR1 MNHEY, CDR2 SVGEGT. In DNA, the CDR3 is TGTGCCAGCAGTCGAGGACAGCAGCAGTTCTTC. Protein product: CASSRGQQQFF.

The V gene is TRBV28, the J gene TRBJ1-1; D is perhaps TRBD1 (6 bases). Trimming took 6 bases from V and 8 from J, leaving 13 bases between them. CDR3 length equals 12 residues. Germline V gene sequence: CDR1 MDHEN, CDR2 SYDVKM. In DNA, the CDR3 is TGTGCCAGCAGGTGGTCCGGGACAGAAGCTTTCTTT. Protein product: CASRWSGTEAFF.

This chain uses TRBV7-9 with TRBJ2-5; TRBD2 agrees at 9 bases. The CDR3 loop spans 15 amino acids. The trim removed 4 bases at V and 5 bases at J, leaving 8 bases unmatched. Germline CDR1 SEHNR, CDR2 FQNEAQ (reference sequence). In DNA, the CDR3 is TGTGCCAGCAGCTCACCGGGACTAGCCCCTGAGACCCAGTACTTC. Its protein is CASSSPGLAPETQYF.

This clone was observed a single time. The final CDR3 position lacks the conserved phenylalanine or tryptophan, pointing to a likely read error. It is unclear where the CDR3 begins or ends on the DNA, so no DNA is shown, and the CDR3 is as TCRdb lists it. The chain has TRBV2 and TRBJ2-7; the table gives TRBD1 as D, unverified against the DNA. The CDR3 length equals 11 residues, ends included. Per the germline V gene, CDR1 is SNHLY and CDR2 is FYNNEI. The CDR3 is CASRYTTDILL.

V is TRBV7-3 and J is TRBJ1-5; TRBD1 is a possible D gene (6 bases). Germline CDR1 reads SGHTA; CDR2 reads FQGTGA. The length of the CDR3 is 15 residues. Trimming removed 4 bases from V and 6 bases from J, with 16 bases in between. CDR3 in DNA: TGTGCCAGCAGCTCCCGCCCAGGGGACGGTCAGCCCCAGCATTTT. As protein: CASSSRPGDGQPQHF.

This clone appeared once. This chain uses TRBV30 with TRBJ1-1, with D tentatively TRBD1 (5 bases). The V gene's germline CDR1 is GTSNPN and CDR2 SVGIG (reference sequence). V was trimmed by 0 bases and J by 6 bases, leaving 17 bases between them. This CDR3 is 15 amino acids long. Written as DNA, the CDR3 is TGTGCCTGGAGTGTACTTCAGCTGACGGGGGCTGAAGCTTTCTTT. It codes for CAWSVLQLTGAEAFF.